Sequencing of this T cell receptor beta chain was carried out in a study of CD8+CD57+ T cells in acquired aplastic anemia (dated by TCRdb to 2016 to 2019). Context from the whole study: A mean of around 3.2 ug of DNA, ranging from about 0.19 to 30 ug, was extracted from sorted CD4+ and CD8+ cells. An average of roughly 9.8 million reads for CD4+ cells and 12 million or so reads for CD8+ cells was obtained from healthy donor samples.

In the study, sorted CD4+ and CD8+ blood T cells from patients with severe aplastic anemia and from healthy subjects underwent deep sequencing of TCR repertoires. Ficoll-Paque density gradient centrifugation was used to isolate peripheral blood mononuclear cells. Before DNA was extracted, CD4+ and CD8+ T cells were sorted using either FACS or magnetic beads. This clonotype has ten or more counts. The antigen it recognizes is unknown. Here the CDR3 omits its conserved ending phenylalanine or tryptophan, so a read error is the likely source. Beyond this particular receptor, the publication reports: Patients and healthy controls showed no significant difference in CD8+ Simpson's diversity (P=0.060). About 29 CD8+ CDR3 sequences were found to be shared between patients and controls, but these sequences appeared to be highly expressed in patients and within the immunodominant clones of the patients.

TCR beta VDJ combination and CDR3 sequence profiling used genomic DNA as the template. TCR repertoire sequencing was run on an Illumina HiSeq 2000. The source study handled its data this way. Repertoire assessment relied on Simpson's diversity index, CDR3 size and DJ length profiles, and TRBV/TRBJ rearrangement plots. The most abundant DNA sequence in the deep sequencing data was defined as the immunodominant clone. CDR3 amino acid sequences were screened for sharing across subjects and were compared with published repertoires and the VDJdb database. In TCRdb, the public reads were trimmed at Q25 with fastp and aligned with MiXCR, with productive beta chains retained. CDR3 protein duplicates are merged, each entry listing the most common genes and DNA. The V and J calls here are based on TCRdb, not the publication. The table for this sample lists about 400,000 distinct CDR3 sequences; about two thirds of them were counted only once. The biggest ten clones account for approximately 4% of the sample.

The germline V gene encodes CDR1 MNHEY and CDR2 SVGAGI. The germline V and J ends show losses of 6 bases and 1 base respectively, and no gene match explains 6 bases of the junction. The CDR3 is 14 amino acids in total, end residues counted. Only the CDR3 region is kept as DNA, spanning 42 bases read in frame from base 1. The receptor's source is a human donor in good health, serving as a control. The chain couples TRBV6-5 to TRBJ2-7; TRBD1 aligns with 7 central bases. Source material: sorted CD4+, CD8+, or CD8+CD57+ T cells (not recorded which) from PBMCs. The bases are TGTGCCAGCAGACGGGACAGACAGTCCTACGAGCAGTACCTC. It translates to CASRRDRQSYEQYL.